Listed below are T cell receptor beta chains from one sample, sequenced in a study of beta chain features in type 1 diabetes. The table came from immunoSEQ multiplex PCR; TCRdb's copy has only in-frame clones and leaves some out. The sample carries 500,000 to 850,000 clones, more than 13% recorded once. The specimen sequenced was naive CD4+ T cells from blood. These receptors were taken from a man aged 18 to 30 with type 1 diabetes. Both conserved end residues are part of each CDR3. Rows give clone size only sometimes, using once, few, many, or a class for an expanded clone.

V,J,size,CDR3
TRBV15,TRBJ2-2,NA,CATSREGRANTGELFF
TRBV18,TRBJ1-1,few,CASSPSDRGQGTEAFF
TRBV5-5,TRBJ1-5,few,CASSPVHTSGQPQHF
TRBV5-6,TRBJ2-6,NA,CASSSTIRGLTF
TRBV19,TRBJ1-5,NA,CASSPFGGGQPQHF
TRBV29-1,TRBJ1-4,NA,CSVVRGEKLLF
TRBV11-2,TRBJ2-7,NA,CASSLAGTAYTYEQYF
TRBV29-1,TRBJ1-1,NA,CSVVGQGAAGTEAFF
TRBV4-3,TRBJ1-2,few,CASSQDLVQGYGYTF
TRBV5-1,TRBJ2-5,NA,CASSSSGPGETQYF
TRBV5-8,TRBJ2-6,NA,CASRDRSHSGANVLTF
TRBV30,TRBJ2-3,NA,CAWSILASSTDTQYF
TRBV6-5,TRBJ2-2,NA,CASSYVGLNTGELFF
TRBV6-1,TRBJ2-1,NA,CASRWSQPGYNEQFF
TRBV10-3,TRBJ2-2,few,CAIKGRLDTGELFF
TRBV27,TRBJ2-7,NA,CASSSTLVPYEQYF
TRBV15,TRBJ1-2,NA,CATSRDPGNYGYTF
TRBV2,TRBJ2-1,few,CASSEARNEQFF
TRBV18,TRBJ1-2,few,CASSPRTNGLYGYTF
TRBV2,TRBJ2-1,NA,CASSLTSGAYNEQFF
TRBV14,TRBJ1-1,NA,CASSQEAREQTLNTEAFF
TRBV7-9,TRBJ2-7,NA,CASSLDASYEQYF
TRBV4-1,TRBJ2-5,NA,CASSHVQGGQETQYF
TRBV4-2,TRBJ1-1,NA,CASSQDPMAPGRNTEAFF
TRBV9,TRBJ2-1,NA,CASSVAPFNDEQFF
TRBV2,TRBJ1-4,few,CASKTALREKLFF